This T cell receptor beta chain appears in the sequencing data of a study of blood T cell repertoires in COVID-19 (dated by TCRdb to 2019 to 2021). Concerning the study at large: Samples from collaborators originated in the United States, Italy and Spain and spanned both the acute and convalescent phases of COVID-19. Subjects who had been exposed to COVID-19, were actively infected with it, or had recovered from it provided the deeply sampled blood TCRbeta repertoires that made up the dataset. The material from the prospective study consisted of cDNA or gDNA derived from T cells, B-cell-depleted T cells, or PBMCs. The repertoires were released in a freely available public database meant as a resource for research on the immune response to SARS-CoV-2. HLA class I and class II types, where available, came from metadata supplied by the sample provider rather than from assay-based typing. The sample metadata nearly always contained a de-identified subject ID, COVID-19 status, age in years and sex. The samples were drawn from two sources: the first 160 participants of the ongoing ImmuneRACE study, and 950 to 1,500 subjects contributed by 6 global collaborators.

Whole blood was collected in K2EDTA tubes by collaborating institutions according to the institutions' own protocols. For TCRbeta analysis, collaborators shipped samples in one of three forms: frozen whole blood, isolated PBMCs, or DNA extracted from either of those sample types. TCRbeta CDR3 regions were amplified from genomic DNA using the immunoSEQ Assay, a bias-controlled multiplex PCR. The paper's processing steps were these. The number of nucleated cells in each sample was estimated from the amplification of reference gene primers within the assay. Sequence reads were collapsed and filtered to measure the absolute abundance of every unique TCRbeta CDR3 rearrangement. For each sample, productive Simpson clonality was calculated by taking the square root of Simpson's diversity index across productive rearrangements. TCRdb stores this immuneACCESS table with in-frame sequences only. Part of the clones is absent; in the studies checked, under half of the shortfall reflects unresolved V genes, and no reason is known for the rest. Clone size and V and J calls were adopted from that table, with D and trimming inferred from the DNA. The sample table shows about 63,000 clones, and around four fifths are seen once. About 12% of the sample belongs to the ten largest clones.

Concerning this clone: Its antigen is still unknown. The record has no base qualities; no much larger clone is one base away.

Points the paper makes about the study in general: How much clinical and demographic metadata was included differed by source and by participant, and the metadata was provided uncurated.

From the cysteine up to the phenylalanine, the CDR3 has a length of 15 residues. The retained sequence is limited to the CDR3, 45 bases, with the frame set at the first base. The germline V gene supplies CDR1 MDHEN and CDR2 SYDVKM. Trimming costs V 7 bases and J 4 bases, and their ends lie 20 bases apart. The TCR originated in a human donor in a cohort sampled during active COVID-19. The source material was peripheral blood. The V and J genes are TRBV28 and TRBJ2-7; there is no confident call for the D gene. For the CDR3, the sequence is CASITNPSFGYEQYF. The sequenced DNA is TGTGCCAGCATCACGAACCCTAGTTTTGGTTACGAGCAGTACTTC.